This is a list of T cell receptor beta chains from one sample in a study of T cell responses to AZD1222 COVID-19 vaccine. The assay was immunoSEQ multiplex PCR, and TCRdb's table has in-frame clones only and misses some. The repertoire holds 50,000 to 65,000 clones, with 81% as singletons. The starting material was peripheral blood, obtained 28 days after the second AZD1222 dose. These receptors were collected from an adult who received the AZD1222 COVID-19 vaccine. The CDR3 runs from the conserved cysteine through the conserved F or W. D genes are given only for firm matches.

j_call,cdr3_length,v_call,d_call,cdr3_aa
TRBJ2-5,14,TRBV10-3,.,CAISGTLSSETQYF
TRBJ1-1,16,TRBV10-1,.,CASSVYEPGMDTEAFF
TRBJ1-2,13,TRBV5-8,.,CASSFRGAPGYTF
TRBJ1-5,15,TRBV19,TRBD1,CASSISGQGNQPQHF
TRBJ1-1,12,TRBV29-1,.,CSVGDRQGLAFF
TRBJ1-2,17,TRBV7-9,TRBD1,CASSLAGGEGALNGYTF
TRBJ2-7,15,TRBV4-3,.,CASSQDDGGAGEQYF
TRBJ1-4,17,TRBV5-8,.,CASPIGGLGPFNEKLFF
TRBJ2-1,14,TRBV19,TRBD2,CASSIKTSVNEQFF
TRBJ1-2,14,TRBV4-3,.,CASSQAPGVGGYTF
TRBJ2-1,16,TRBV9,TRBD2,CASSVRQAGGYNEQFF
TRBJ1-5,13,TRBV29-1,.,CSVAGGLNQPQHF
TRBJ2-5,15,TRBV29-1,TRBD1,CSVGDSTSARGTQYF
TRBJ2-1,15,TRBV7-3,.,CASSLNGNTNNEQFF
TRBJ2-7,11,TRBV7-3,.,CASSSGGLQYF
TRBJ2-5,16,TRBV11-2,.,CASSGGGGGPSQTQYF
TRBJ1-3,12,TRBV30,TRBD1,CAQDRGGNTIYF
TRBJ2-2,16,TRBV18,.,CASSPQGRGDTGELFF
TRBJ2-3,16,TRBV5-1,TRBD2,CASNPLGLAAVNTQYF
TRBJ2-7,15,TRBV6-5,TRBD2,CASRISSGLAYEQYF
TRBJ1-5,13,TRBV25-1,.,CASSEYKGQPQHF
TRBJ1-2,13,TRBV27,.,CASRRGGTYGYTF
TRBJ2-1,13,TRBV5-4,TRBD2,CASSTARGDEQFF
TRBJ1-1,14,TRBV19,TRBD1,CASSIAGGNTEAFF
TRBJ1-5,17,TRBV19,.,CASSILPRGGGNQPQHF
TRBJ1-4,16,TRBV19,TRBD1,CASSPRGDRGREKLFF
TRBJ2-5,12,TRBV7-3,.,CASTLLPETQYF
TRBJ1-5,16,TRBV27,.,CASSRGTGTSNQPQHF
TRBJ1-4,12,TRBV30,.,CAWSEQGEKLFF
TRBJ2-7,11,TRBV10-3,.,CATYSPYEQYF
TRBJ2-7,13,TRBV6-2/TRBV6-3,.,CASSHHGVHEQYF
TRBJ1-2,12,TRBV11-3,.,CASSLDGGGYTF
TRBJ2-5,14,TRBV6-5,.,CASGDRRLQETQYF
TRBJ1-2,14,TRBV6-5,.,CASTQGEGHYGYTF
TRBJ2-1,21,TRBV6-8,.,CASSYRRGGRAPTDSYNEQFF
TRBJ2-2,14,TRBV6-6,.,CASSYSGVTGELFF
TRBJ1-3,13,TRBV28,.,CASSLGVGNTIYF
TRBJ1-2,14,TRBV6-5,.,CASSPRPGNYGYTF
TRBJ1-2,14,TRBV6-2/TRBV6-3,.,CASSTGTVLYGYTF
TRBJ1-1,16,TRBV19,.,CASSIIGRGLSTEAFF
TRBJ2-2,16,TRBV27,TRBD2,CASSVLTSGRAGELFF
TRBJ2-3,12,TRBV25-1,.,CASSDYTNTQYF
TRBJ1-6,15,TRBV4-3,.,CASSQDMRGYAPLHF